Listed below are T cell receptor beta chains from one sample, sequenced in a study of T cell responses to AZD1222 COVID-19 vaccine. The method was immunoSEQ multiplex PCR; TCRdb's version includes in-frame clones alone and lacks a portion of them. Altogether about 150,000 clones are present, about nine tenths being singletons, with the ten largest covering approximately 1.8%. Here the sequenced sample was peripheral blood, taken on day 0 of AZD1222 vaccination. These receptors all come from an adult in good health. The CDR3 runs from the conserved cysteine through the conserved F or W. Fields, in order: V gene, D gene, clone size, J gene, CDR3 DNA, CDR3 protein. A D gene is named only where the DNA matches it firmly. A clone size is listed for some rows: how often the clone was seen (once, few, many), or a class if it is expanded.

>TRBV28|NA|NA|TRBJ1-5
TGTGCCAGCCGCTTGCGGCAGGATAGCAATCAGCCCCAGCATTTT
CASRLRQDSNQPQHF
>TRBV28|NA|NA|TRBJ1-2
TGTGCCAGCAGTCGGACGCCCCTCGGCTATGGCTACACCTTC
CASSRTPLGYGYTF
>TRBV6-2/TRBV6-3|NA|NA|TRBJ2-3
TGTGCCAGCAGTTTTGGTAGCCCTAACACAGATACGCAGTATTTT
CASSFGSPNTDTQYF
>TRBV4-3|NA|NA|TRBJ2-2
TGCGCCAGCAGCCAAGATCCTATTGAGACCGGGGAGCTGTTTTTT
CASSQDPIETGELFF
>TRBV19|NA|once|TRBJ2-2
TGTGCCAGTAGCCGGGCCCGAAGCACCGGGGAGCTGTTTTTT
CASSRARSTGELFF
>TRBV6-5|NA|NA|TRBJ1-2
TGTGCCAGCAGTCACCGACAGGTTGGAAACTATGGCTACACCTTC
CASSHRQVGNYGYTF
>TRBV7-3|TRBD2|NA|TRBJ2-3
TGTGCCAGCAGCTTACGAGGACTAGCGAGCACAGATACGCAGTATTTT
CASSLRGLASTDTQYF
>TRBV4-3|NA|NA|TRBJ2-2
TGCGCCAGCAGCCAAGAAGGGTATGGGGAGCTGTTTTTT
CASSQEGYGELFF
>TRBV4-2|TRBD2|NA|TRBJ2-5
TGTGCCAGCAGCCATCCCGATAGCGGGAGGGCCTCAGAGACCCAGTACTTC
CASSHPDSGRASETQYF
>TRBV6-5|TRBD1|NA|TRBJ1-2
TGTGCCAGCAGCGGGACAGGGGTAGGCTACACCTTC
CASSGTGVGYTF
>TRBV7-8|TRBD1|NA|TRBJ1-1
TGTGCCAGCAGCTTAGCCCAGGGGGTCACTGAAGCTTTCTTT
CASSLAQGVTEAFF
>TRBV24-1|TRBD1|NA|TRBJ1-5
TGTGCCACCAGTGATTCACGGACAGGATACAATCAGCCCCAGCATTTT
CATSDSRTGYNQPQHF
>TRBV4-1|TRBD2|NA|TRBJ2-7
TGCGCCAGCAGCCAAGCGGGAGGATCCTACGAGCAGTACTTC
CASSQAGGSYEQYF
>TRBV28|NA|NA|TRBJ1-2
TGTGCCAGCACGGGCAGCAACTATGGCTACACCTTC
CASTGSNYGYTF
>TRBV6-2/TRBV6-3|TRBD1|once|TRBJ1-5
TGTGCCAGCAGTTTTTTGACAGGGAAGGGCAATCAGCCCCAGCATTTT
CASSFLTGKGNQPQHF
>TRBV30|NA|NA|TRBJ1-1
TGTGCCTGGAGTGTTGGTCTGGACACTGAAGCTTTCTTT
CAWSVGLDTEAFF
>TRBV27|NA|NA|TRBJ2-5
TGTGCCAGCAGTTTGTTACCCACACCAAGCGAGGGACGAGAGACCCAGTACTTC
CASSLLPTPSEGRETQYF
>TRBV27|TRBD2|NA|TRBJ2-7
TGTGCCAGCAGTTTATGGAGCGGGAGTACTTACGAGCAGTACTTC
CASSLWSGSTYEQYF
>TRBV24-1|NA|NA|TRBJ1-2
TGTGCCACCAGTGACCCACCGGGGGGGGTCGGTGGCTACACCTTC
CATSDPPGGVGGYTF
>TRBV6-1|NA|NA|TRBJ1-2
TGTGCCAGCAGTGAGGTTGAGGCAGGGTACTATGGCTACACCTTC
CASSEVEAGYYGYTF
>TRBV11-2|TRBD2|NA|TRBJ2-3
TGTGCCAGCAGCTTCTCCTGGGGACTAGCGGGAGACACAGATACGCAGTATTTT
CASSFSWGLAGDTDTQYF
>TRBV7-2|TRBD2|NA|TRBJ2-7
TGTGCCAGCAGCTTAGCTTATAGCGGGATCTACGAGCAGTACTTC
CASSLAYSGIYEQYF
>TRBV28|TRBD1|NA|TRBJ1-4
TGTGCCAGCAGTTTATCGGGCAGGGGGGGTGAAAAACTGTTTTTT
CASSLSGRGGEKLFF
>TRBV30|NA|NA|TRBJ1-2
TGTGCCTGGAGTGTAGGGGGGGGTGGCTACACCTTC
CAWSVGGGGYTF
>TRBV7-9|NA|NA|TRBJ2-2
TGTGCCAGCACCGATCAGGGGATGGCCGGGGAGCTGTTTTTT
CASTDQGMAGELFF
>TRBV29-1|TRBD2|NA|TRBJ2-1
TGCAGCGCCGGGACTAGCAACGAAGGGCAGTTCTTC
CSAGTSNEGQFF
>TRBV12-3/TRBV12-4|NA|NA|TRBJ2-3
TGTGCCAGCAGAGAAATCCCAGATACGCAGTATTTT
CASREIPDTQYF